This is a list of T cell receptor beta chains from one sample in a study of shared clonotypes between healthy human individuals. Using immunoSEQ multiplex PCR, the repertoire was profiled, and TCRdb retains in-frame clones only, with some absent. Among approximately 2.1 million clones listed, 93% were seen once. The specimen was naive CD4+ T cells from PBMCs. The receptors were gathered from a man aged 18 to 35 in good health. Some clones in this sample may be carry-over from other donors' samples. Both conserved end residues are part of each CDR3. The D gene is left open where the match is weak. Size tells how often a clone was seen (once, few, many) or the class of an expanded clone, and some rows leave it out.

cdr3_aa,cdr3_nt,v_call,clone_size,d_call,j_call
CASLGLPSGANVLTF,TGTGCCAGCCTGGGACTTCCCTCTGGGGCCAACGTCCTGACTTTC,TRBV7-9,.,.,TRBJ2-6
CASSYGAGDSSYEQYF,TGTGCCAGCAGTTACGGAGCCGGGGACTCCTCCTACGAGCAGTACTTC,TRBV6-5,.,.,TRBJ2-7
CASSYSNLRGETQYF,TGTGCCAGCAGTTACTCGAATTTGCGGGGTGAGACCCAGTACTTC,TRBV6-6,.,.,TRBJ2-5
CASSLHPGANYGYTF,TGTGCCAGCAGCTTACACCCGGGAGCTAACTATGGCTACACCTTC,TRBV7-3,.,.,TRBJ1-2
CASSTQREFSYEQYF,TGTGCCAGCAGCACCCAGAGAGAATTCTCCTACGAGCAGTACTTC,TRBV21-1,.,.,TRBJ2-7
CASSFFPSSQTQYF,TGTGCCAGCAGCTTTTTTCCTAGTAGCCAGACCCAGTACTTC,TRBV12-1,.,.,TRBJ2-5
CASSIGGTVPDTQYF,TGTGCCAGTAGTATCGGGGGGACAGTCCCAGATACGCAGTATTTT,TRBV19,.,.,TRBJ2-3
CASRSAALYGYTF,TGTGCCAGCAGGTCAGCGGCCCTCTATGGCTACACCTTC,TRBV7-2,.,.,TRBJ1-2
CASSRQGAAEKLFF,TGCGCCAGCAGCCGACAGGGGGCGGCTGAAAAACTGTTTTTT,TRBV5-1,.,TRBD1,TRBJ1-4
CASTYLPASGIQETQYF,TGTGCTAGTACCTATCTTCCGGCTAGCGGGATCCAAGAGACCCAGTACTTC,TRBV12-5,.,TRBD2,TRBJ2-5
CASSLSVAGVGQYF,TGCGCCAGCAGCCTCAGCGTAGCGGGAGTTGGGCAGTACTTC,TRBV4-1,.,TRBD2,TRBJ2-7
CASSSADTEAFF,TGTGCCAGCTCATCCGCGGACACTGAAGCTTTCTTT,TRBV18,.,.,TRBJ1-1
CASSPMDTDRYF,TGTGCCAGCTCACCAATGGATACGGACCGGTATTTT,TRBV18,.,.,TRBJ2-3
CAWSVLGGRETQYF,TGTGCCTGGAGTGTACTTGGTGGGAGAGAGACCCAGTACTTC,TRBV30,.,.,TRBJ2-5
CASSLGKRGLINEQFF,TGTGCCAGCAGCTTGGGTAAAAGGGGGCTGATCAATGAGCAGTTCTTC,TRBV5-4,.,TRBD1,TRBJ2-1
CASSVEGKTETQYF,TGTGCCAGCAGCGTAGAGGGCAAGACGGAGACCCAGTACTTC,TRBV9,.,.,TRBJ2-5
CASKRARSGRTTTTNTGELFF,TGCGCCAGCAAGAGGGCGCGGAGTGGCCGTACGACTACAACGAACACCGGGGAGCTGTTTTTT,TRBV10-2,once,.,TRBJ2-2
CASGPTSGAGETQYF,TGTGCCAGCGGACCAACGTCGGGGGCGGGGGAGACCCAGTACTTC,TRBV7-9,.,.,TRBJ2-5
CASSSDPTPGELFF,TGCGCCAGCAGCTCTGACCCGACACCCGGGGAGCTGTTTTTT,TRBV4-1,few,.,TRBJ2-2
CASSLVLSYEQYF,TGTGCCAGCAGCTTAGTGCTCTCCTACGAGCAGTACTTC,TRBV7-6,.,.,TRBJ2-7
CASRKQGNTEAFF,TGTGCCAGCAGGAAACAGGGCAACACTGAAGCTTTCTTT,TRBV7-2,once,.,TRBJ1-1
CASRSGAGYGYTF,TGTGCCAGCAGGTCCGGGGCCGGCTATGGCTACACCTTC,TRBV28,.,.,TRBJ1-2
CASSPGAGGPHEQYF,TGCGCCAGCAGCCCCGGCGCGGGAGGGCCCCACGAGCAGTACTTC,TRBV5-1,once,TRBD2,TRBJ2-7
CASSQTARERNEQFF,TGTGCCAGCAGCCAAACTGCGCGGGAGAGGAATGAGCAGTTCTTC,TRBV7-9,.,TRBD2,TRBJ2-1
CASSPRTTADTQYF,TGTGCCAGCAGTCCGCGGACGACAGCAGATACGCAGTATTTT,TRBV28,.,.,TRBJ2-3
CASSGSGETQYF,TGTGCCAGCAGTGGGTCGGGAGAGACCCAGTACTTC,TRBV7-9,.,.,TRBJ2-5
CASSSLGGGSNTEAFF,TGTGCCAGCAGTTCCTTGGGGGGCGGATCGAACACTGAAGCTTTCTTT,TRBV28,.,.,TRBJ1-1
CAWSGSGEATDTQYF,TGTGCCTGGAGTGGTTCGGGGGAGGCCACAGATACGCAGTATTTT,TRBV30,.,.,TRBJ2-3
CATGAGGGTDTQYF,TGTGCCACGGGGGCAGGAGGCGGGACAGATACGCAGTATTTT,TRBV10-3,.,.,TRBJ2-3
CASSLDSGRRADTQYF,TGTGCCAGCAGCTTAGATAGCGGGAGGCGGGCAGATACGCAGTATTTT,TRBV11-2,.,TRBD2,TRBJ2-3
CASSQDGPSGSVEQFF,TGTGCCAGCAGCCAAGATGGGCCTAGCGGGAGTGTTGAGCAGTTCTTC,TRBV4-2,.,TRBD2,TRBJ2-1
CASSLIALARNEQFF,TGTGCCAGCAGTTTAATAGCTCTGGCCCGTAATGAGCAGTTCTTC,TRBV27,.,.,TRBJ2-1
CASSPTGQVHYGYTF,TGCGCCAGCAGCCCCACAGGACAGGTTCACTATGGCTACACCTTC,TRBV5-1,.,TRBD1,TRBJ1-2
CASTSGQVRTDTQYF,TGTGCCAGCACTTCAGGGCAGGTACGCACAGATACGCAGTATTTT,TRBV28,.,.,TRBJ2-3
CASRVGQYYEQYF,TGTGCCAGCAGGGTGGGACAGTACTACGAGCAGTACTTC,TRBV28,.,TRBD1,TRBJ2-7
CASPPSGTPYEQYF,TGTGCCAGCCCACCCTCCGGGACTCCCTACGAGCAGTACTTC,TRBV28,.,.,TRBJ2-7
CASSVAPQGMADTQYF,TGTGCCAGCAGCGTAGCTCCACAGGGGATGGCAGATACGCAGTATTTT,TRBV9,.,TRBD1,TRBJ2-3
CASSLQEDSNQPQHF,TGCGCCAGCAGCTTACAGGAAGATAGCAATCAGCCCCAGCATTTT,TRBV5-1,.,.,TRBJ1-5
CITTDNYGYTF,TGCATTACGACAGATAACTATGGCTACACCTTC,TRBV20-1,.,.,TRBJ1-2
CASSSPDPTDTQYF,TGCGCCAGCAGCTCGCCCGATCCAACAGATACGCAGTATTTT,TRBV5-1,.,.,TRBJ2-3
CASRNPGLQSYEQYF,TGCGCCAGCAGAAATCCGGGACTACAGAGCTACGAGCAGTACTTC,TRBV5-1,.,TRBD2,TRBJ2-7
CASSLEGTSGPYEQYF,TGCGCCAGCAGCTTGGAAGGGACTAGCGGGCCCTACGAGCAGTACTTC,TRBV5-1,.,TRBD2,TRBJ2-7